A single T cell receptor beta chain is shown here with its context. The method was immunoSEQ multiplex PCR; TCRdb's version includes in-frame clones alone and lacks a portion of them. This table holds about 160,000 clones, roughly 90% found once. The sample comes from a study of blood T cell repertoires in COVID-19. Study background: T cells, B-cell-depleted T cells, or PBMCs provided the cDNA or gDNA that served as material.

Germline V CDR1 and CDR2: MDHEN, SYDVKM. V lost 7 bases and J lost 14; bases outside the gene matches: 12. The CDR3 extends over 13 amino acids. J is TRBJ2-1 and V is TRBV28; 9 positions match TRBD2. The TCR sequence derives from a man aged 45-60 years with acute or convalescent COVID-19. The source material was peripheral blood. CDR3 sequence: CASNAGTSPREFF. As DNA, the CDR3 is TGTGCCAGCAACGCCGGGACTAGCCCCAGGGAGTTCTTC. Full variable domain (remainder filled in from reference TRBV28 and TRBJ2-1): DVKVTQSSRYLVKRTGEKVFLECVQDMDHENMFWYRQDPGLGLRLIYFSYDVKMKEKGDIPEGYSVSREKKERFSLILESASTNQTSMYLCASNAGTSPREFFGPGTRLTVL.